This TCR beta chain appears in the sequencing data of a study of blood T cell repertoires in COVID-19. As for the study in general: Spain, Italy and the United States supplied samples that represented acute and convalescent COVID-19.

This clone was observed once. In germline, CDR1 is SGHDT, CDR2 YYEEEE. V shed 4 bases and J 5 bases; nucleotides not matched to a gene: 3. CDR3 length: 12 residues. Method: immunoSEQ multiplex PCR; TCRdb's copy keeps in-frame clones and lacks some. The table shows fewer than 500,000 clones, with around nine tenths occurring only once. The chain joins TRBV5-6 to TRBJ2-7, with 7 bases matching TRBD2. This receptor was taken from a woman between 25 and 40 years old with acute or convalescent COVID-19. The sample comprised peripheral blood. This chain's CDR3 is CASSKTSDEQYF. CDR3 sequence (DNA): TGTGCCAGCAGCAAAACTAGCGACGAGCAGTACTTC.